The rows below give T cell receptor beta chains drawn from one sample of a study of shared clonotypes between healthy human individuals. The protocol was immunoSEQ multiplex PCR, while the TCRdb copy is restricted to in-frame clones and leaves out a portion. This table has about 660,000 clones, about 74% appearing once. The sample comprised memory CD4+ T cells sorted from blood. The receptors stem from a woman aged 25 to 39 in good health. CDR3s include the opening cysteine and the closing phenylalanine or tryptophan. The D gene is left open where the match is weak. The size of a clone is reported for some rows only, either as once, few or many, or as a class for expanded clones.

j_call | clone_size | v_call | d_call | cdr3_aa | cdr3_nt
TRBJ2-7 | few | TRBV28 | . | CASVSWPSYEQYF | TGTGCCAGCGTTAGTTGGCCTTCCTACGAGCAGTACTTC
TRBJ1-3 | . | TRBV28 | TRBD1 | CASSFRGLGNTIYF | TGTGCCAGCAGTTTCAGGGGGCTCGGAAACACCATATATTTT
TRBJ1-5 | . | TRBV2 | . | CASSRSLTEGQHF | TGTGCCAGCAGCCGCTCCCTCACCGAGGGCCAGCATTTT
TRBJ1-1 | . | TRBV5-1 | . | CASRPEKNTEAFF | TGCGCCAGCAGACCCGAGAAGAACACTGAAGCTTTCTTT
TRBJ2-2 | few | TRBV6-5 | . | CASTREGSAGELFF | TGTGCCAGCACCCGGGAAGGAAGCGCCGGGGAGCTGTTTTTT
TRBJ2-3 | . | TRBV29-1 | TRBD2 | CSAGTSAGDTQYF | TGCAGCGCTGGGACTAGCGCTGGGGATACGCAGTATTTT
TRBJ2-2 | . | TRBV7-2 | . | CASSLVDTGELFF | TGTGCCAGCAGCTTAGTTGACACCGGGGAGCTGTTTTTT
TRBJ2-7 | . | TRBV14 | . | CASSQVVTYEQYF | TGTGCCAGCAGCCAAGTGGTCACCTACGAGCAGTACTTC
TRBJ2-7 | . | TRBV28 | TRBD2 | CASSLPRRNSGRSSYEQYF | TGTGCCAGCAGCTTGCCACGGCGGAATAGCGGGAGGAGCTCCTACGAGCAGTACTTC
TRBJ2-7 | . | TRBV5-6 | TRBD2 | CASSFGRLPSYEQYF | TGTGCCAGCAGCTTCGGGAGGCTACCCTCCTACGAGCAGTACTTC
TRBJ2-1 | . | TRBV27 | TRBD2 | CASSFGGGVSSGEQFF | TGTGCCAGCAGTTTTGGAGGCGGGGTCTCTAGCGGTGAGCAGTTCTTC
TRBJ1-1 | once | TRBV7-2 | . | CASSPTRARVNTEAFF | TGTGCCAGCAGCCCTACTCGCGCGCGGGTGAACACTGAAGCTTTCTTT
TRBJ1-1 | once | TRBV29-1 | TRBD1 | CSVRDRGRGEAFF | TGCAGCGTGAGGGACAGGGGGCGCGGGGAAGCTTTCTTT
TRBJ2-2 | . | TRBV14 | TRBD2 | CASSPAGSGTGELFF | TGTGCCAGCAGCCCAGCGGGAAGCGGCACCGGGGAGCTGTTTTTT
TRBJ1-1 | . | TRBV2 | . | CASSGVRSTEAFF | TGTGCCAGCAGTGGAGTTAGGAGCACTGAAGCTTTCTTT
TRBJ2-1 | once | TRBV21-1 | . | CASSKFVAHNEQFF | TGTGCCAGCAGCAAATTCGTAGCCCACAATGAGCAGTTCTTC
TRBJ2-1 | . | TRBV6-6 | . | CASSYWGTNNEQFF | TGTGCCAGCAGTTACTGGGGGACAAACAATGAGCAGTTCTTC
TRBJ2-1 | . | TRBV7-9 | . | CASSLATGINEQFF | TGTGCCAGCAGCTTAGCGACAGGAATCAATGAGCAGTTCTTC
TRBJ2-7 | . | TRBV6-1 | TRBD2 | CASSEFRPWTSGKGLGYEQYF | TGTGCCAGCAGTGAATTTCGCCCTTGGACTAGCGGCAAAGGATTAGGCTACGAGCAGTACTTC
TRBJ1-1 | . | TRBV9 | . | CASKWSAFF | TGTGCCAGCAAATGGTCAGCTTTCTTT
TRBJ2-2 | . | TRBV25-1 | . | CASRIASTGGTGELFF | TGTGCCAGCAGAATCGCGTCGACAGGCGGCACCGGGGAGCTGTTTTTT
TRBJ2-1 | many | TRBV7-3 | . | CASSLGSGSYNEQFF | TGTGCCAGCAGCTTAGGTTCCGGCTCCTACAATGAGCAGTTCTTC
TRBJ2-1 | . | TRBV7-2 | . | CASSLGGATTEQFF | TGTGCCAGCAGCTTAGGGGGGGCAACCACTGAGCAGTTCTTC
TRBJ2-3 | . | TRBV7-9 | TRBD2 | CASSSLAGGTDTQYF | TGTGCCAGCAGCTCACTAGCGGGGGGCACAGATACGCAGTATTTT
TRBJ1-4 | . | TRBV6-5 | TRBD1 | CASRPGTGGEKLFF | TGTGCCAGCAGGCCCGGGACAGGGGGTGAAAAACTGTTTTTT
TRBJ2-5 | . | TRBV5-1 | . | CASSLGAVQETQYF | TGCGCCAGCAGCTTGGGAGCGGTACAAGAGACCCAGTACTTC
TRBJ2-1 | . | TRBV5-1 | TRBD2 | CASSWGTSGRAFPSEQFF | TGCGCCAGCAGCTGGGGGACTAGCGGGAGGGCATTTCCCAGTGAGCAGTTCTTC
TRBJ1-1 | . | TRBV19 | TRBD1 | CASRRNRQGGSTFF | TGTGCCAGTAGGCGAAATCGACAGGGTGGATCAACTTTCTTT
TRBJ1-1 | . | TRBV5-1 | . | CASSLQTGRVAFF | TGCGCCAGCAGCCTCCAGACAGGACGTGTAGCTTTCTTT
TRBJ2-3 | . | TRBV6-6 | . | CASSFVRDTQYF | TGTGCCAGCTCGTTTGTTAGAGATACGCAGTATTTT
TRBJ2-1 | . | TRBV6-5 | TRBD2 | CASSYLTSGEQFF | TGTGCCAGCAGTTACCTGACTAGCGGGGAACAGTTCTTC
TRBJ2-2 | . | TRBV2 | . | CATLATGSNTGELFF | TGTGCCACCCTTGCAACGGGGAGTAACACCGGGGAGCTGTTTTTT
TRBJ2-1 | once | TRBV2 | TRBD2 | CASSAGTSATYNEQFF | TGTGCCAGCAGTGCCGGGACTAGCGCTACGTACAATGAGCAGTTCTTC
TRBJ1-5 | . | TRBV28 | TRBD1 | CASRRDRVSNQPQHF | TGTGCCAGCAGGAGGGACAGGGTCAGCAATCAGCCCCAGCATTTT
TRBJ2-1 | once | TRBV28 | TRBD2 | CASSSHQGAGVDNEQFF | TGTGCCAGCAGTTCTCATCAGGGAGCGGGAGTTGATAATGAGCAGTTCTTC
TRBJ1-2 | . | TRBV4-1 | TRBD1 | CASSQPTPGQRFYGYTF | TGCGCCAGCAGCCAGCCGACCCCGGGACAGAGATTCTATGGCTACACCTTC
TRBJ2-1 | . | TRBV7-8 | . | CASSPDYNEQFF | TGTGCCAGCAGCCCGGACTACAATGAGCAGTTCTTC
TRBJ2-2 | . | TRBV5-1 | . | CASSLAVGAPTGELFF | TGCGCCAGCAGCTTGGCGGTGGGAGCGCCAACCGGGGAGCTGTTTTTT
TRBJ2-7 | . | TRBV7-2 | TRBD2 | CASSLGLAGVIKYEQYF | TGTGCCAGCAGCTTGGGACTAGCGGGAGTAATTAAGTACGAGCAGTACTTC
TRBJ1-1 | . | TRBV7-9 | TRBD1 | CASSFGVGGMEAFF | TGTGCCAGCAGCTTCGGTGTAGGGGGCATGGAAGCTTTCTTT
TRBJ1-2 | . | TRBV5-8 | . | CASSWSSYGYTF | TGTGCCAGCAGCTGGAGCAGCTATGGCTACACCTTC
TRBJ2-7 | once | TRBV5-1 | TRBD2 | CASSASLGLADSYEQYF | TGCGCCAGCAGCGCCTCACTTGGACTAGCCGACTCCTACGAGCAGTACTTC
TRBJ2-2 | . | TRBV5-1 | . | CASSFEGVSAGELFF | TGCGCCAGCAGCTTCGAGGGGGTTAGCGCCGGGGAGCTGTTTTTT
TRBJ1-1 | few | TRBV29-1 | . | CSGGKGSTEAFF | TGCAGCGGGGGGAAAGGAAGCACTGAAGCTTTCTTT
TRBJ2-7 | . | TRBV5-4 | TRBD2 | CASSGGLAGGSYEQYF | TGTGCCAGCAGCGGGGGACTAGCGGGAGGCTCCTACGAGCAGTACTTC
TRBJ2-3 | . | TRBV5-1 | TRBD2 | CASSLAGGVDTQYF | TGCGCCAGCAGCTTGGCGGGAGGGGTAGATACGCAGTATTTT
TRBJ1-1 | . | TRBV30 | . | CIIQGNTEAFF | TGTATTATACAGGGGAACACTGAAGCTTTCTTT
TRBJ1-3 | . | TRBV5-8 | . | CASSLEGGSGNTIYF | TGTGCCAGCAGCCTGGAGGGAGGCTCTGGAAACACCATATATTTT
TRBJ2-3 | . | TRBV5-1 | TRBD1 | CASRPGTGVDTQYF | TGCGCCAGCAGGCCCGGGACAGGGGTAGATACGCAGTATTTT
TRBJ2-2 | . | TRBV27 | TRBD1 | CASSSSRQGAYGELFF | TGTGCCAGCAGTTCGAGCAGACAGGGGGCATACGGGGAGCTGTTTTTT
TRBJ1-1 | . | TRBV28 | . | CASSLLGPSRTEAFF | TGTGCCAGCAGTTTATTGGGACCCTCCCGGACTGAAGCTTTCTTT
TRBJ1-5 | . | TRBV5-1 | . | CASSLINRVSSNQPQHF | TGCGCCAGCAGCCTAATTAACAGGGTATCTAGCAATCAGCCCCAGCATTTT
TRBJ2-7 | few | TRBV7-2 | TRBD2 | CASSLQLAGAAHEQYF | TGTGCCAGCAGCTTACAACTAGCGGGAGCCGCCCACGAGCAGTACTTC